The sequence of this T cell receptor beta chain was determined in a study of cytomegalovirus exposure and HLA in healthy donors. This PCR relied on a set of 60 Vbeta primers and 13 Jbeta primers. Generated by immunoSEQ multiplex PCR, the TCRdb table keeps only in-frame clones and is missing some. The sample carries about 170,000 clones, over 75% recorded once. With 0 bases removed from V and 0 bases from J, the gap between germline ends came to 8 bases. The CDR3 extends over 15 amino acids. Germline assignment: CDR1 SGHTA and CDR2 FQGNSA. The TCR originated in a female donor in good health and CMV-seronegative. The sample taken for sequencing was PBMCs. The rearrangement uses TRBV7-2 and TRBJ1-2, with unresolved D. The CDR3 sequence: CASSLALQSNYGYTF. In DNA form, the CDR3 reads TGTGCCAGCAGCTTAGCGCTCCAGTCTAACTATGGCTACACCTTC.